This T cell receptor (beta chain) was sequenced in a study of blood T cell repertoires in COVID-19. Across the whole study: Some COVID-19 samples were acute and others convalescent; all came from the United States, Italy and Spain. PBMCs, B-cell-depleted T cells, or T cells were the source of the cDNA or gDNA that made up the material.

This CDR3 region has 13 residues. CDR1 is LGHNA, CDR2 YNFKEQ, per germline. The V end lost 3 bases, the J end lost 4 bases, and 9 bases lay between the germline ends. Original methodology: Amplified reference gene primers provided the basis for estimating nucleated cell counts. The data were produced by immunoSEQ multiplex PCR, yet TCRdb's version contains in-frame clones alone and is incomplete. V and J calls and clone size come straight from that table; D and trimming were deduced from the DNA. This table holds around 1,400 clones, 94% found once. The receptor was isolated from a human donor in a cohort sampled during active COVID-19. Sequencing used peripheral blood. This chain uses TRBV4-2 with TRBJ1-2, with D unresolved. The CDR3 coding sequence is TGTGCCAGCAGCCATGACAAAATCTATGGCTACACCTTC. As protein: CASSHDKIYGYTF.